The clone carrying this T cell receptor beta chain has only a few counts. Its antigen is unidentified. CDR3 length: 10 amino acids. V was cut by 3 bases and J by 10 bases, with 9 bases left in between. The germline gives CDR1 DFQATT, CDR2 SNEGSKA (reference sequence). Alongside a J-beta primer mix, a sample-barcoded 5' primer served in a second PCR lasting roughly 7 to 11 cycles. Every molecule of cDNA carried a tag from a template-switch adaptor with 12 random nucleotides. Every sample gave at least 3 million paired-end reads containing CDR3. TCRdb processed the 5' RACE reads anew with MiXCR; each CDR3 protein has one entry. In the table there are approximately 1.5 million distinct CDR3 sequences, roughly 30% of which are singletons. These data belong to a study of blood T cells in healthy people across ages. Points from the study as a whole: A greater number of naive CD4+ cells and higher diversity distinguished long-lived donors from aged donors.

Sequencing was performed on blood. This chain connects TRBV20-1 to TRBJ1-1; the D gene is possibly TRBD1 (5 bases). This TCR was sampled from a woman in her twenties or thirties in good health. Written as DNA, the CDR3 is TGCAGTGCTAGGAGGCAGGGAGCTTTCTTT. Amino acids: CSARRQGAFF.